Listed here are 27 T cell receptor beta chains from one sample, sequenced in a study of blood T cell repertoires in COVID-19. Using immunoSEQ multiplex PCR, the repertoire was profiled, and TCRdb retains in-frame clones only, with some absent. The sample includes some 300,000 clones, 85% to 90% seen only once; the top ten take 6.3%. Specimen: peripheral blood. These receptors were taken from a woman in her 50s with COVID-19, enrolled during active disease.

This sequence joins TRBV30 and TRBJ2-7; possibly TRBD1 for D (5 bases). Trimming took off 0 bases at V and 0 bases at J, with 12 bases between the two ends. Per germline, CDR1 GTSNPN and CDR2 SVGIG (reference sequence). The CDR3 is made up of 15 amino acids. CDR3 amino acids: CAWSVQTVFSYEQYF. In DNA, the CDR3 is TGTGCCTGGAGTGTACAGACAGTCTTCTCCTACGAGCAGTACTTC. The variable domain in full, with the rest retrieved from reference TRBV30 and TRBJ2-7, is SQTIHQWPATLVQPVGSPLSLECTVEGTSNPNLYWYRQAAGRGLQLLFYSVGIGQISSEVPQNLSASRPQDRQFILSSKKLLLSDSGFYLCAWSVQTVFSYEQYFGPGTRLTVT.

V usage is TRBV15 and J usage is TRBJ2-2; 7 bases line up with TRBD1. Germline CDR1 reads LNHNV; CDR2 reads YYDKDF (reference sequence). The CDR3 covers 15 residues. Germline trimming cut 1 base from V and 6 bases from J; bases unmatched to any gene: 5. CDR3 in DNA: TGTGCCACCAGCAGAGCGGACAGGTTGTCCGGGGAGCTGTTTTTT. It is translated as CATSRADRLSGELFF.

The CDR3 protein is CASSPEGPGGGNTIYF. DNA for the CDR3: TGCGCCAGCAGCCCGGAAGGGCCGGGGGGTGGAAACACCATATATTTT. This chain connects TRBV5-1 to TRBJ1-3; tentatively, D is TRBD1 (5 bases). The CDR3 is 16 amino acids. The germline gives CDR1 SGHRS, CDR2 YFSETQ. Deletions cut 4 bases from V and 3 bases from J, with 17 bases between.

The gene calls are TRBV18 and TRBJ1-1; no clear D gene. Trimming took 6 bases from V and 4 from J, leaving 18 bases between them. CDR3 length: 15 amino acids. CDR1 and CDR2 from the germline V gene are KGHSH and LQKENI. The CDR3 is CASSPARQGGTEAFF. The DNA of the CDR3 is TGTGCCAGCTCCCCCGCCCGGCAAGGAGGCACTGAAGCTTTCTTT.

In DNA, the CDR3 is TGTGCCAGCAGCCGACTAGCGGGAGTAAACACCGGGGAGCTGTTTTTT. Its translation is CASSRLAGVNTGELFF. V and J are TRBV5-6 and TRBJ2-2; TRBD2 matches at 12 bases. CDR3 length: 16 amino acids. V gave up 4 bases and J gave up 2 bases; unmatched junction bases: 3. Germline V CDR1 and CDR2: SGHDT, YYEEEE.

The chain recombines TRBV11-2 with TRBJ2-5; the D is unclear. This CDR3 region has 14 residues. V shed 1 base and J shed 2 bases, with 8 bases lying between them. Germline assignment: CDR1 SGHAT and CDR2 FQNNGV. CDR3 loop: CASSLGHYQETQYF. In nucleotides, the CDR3 is TGTGCCAGCAGCTTAGGGCATTATCAAGAGACCCAGTACTTC.

V and J are TRBV4-1 and TRBJ1-1, with 9 bases that match TRBD1. CDR1 MGHRA and CDR2 YSYEKL come from the germline V gene. V gave up 4 bases and J gave up 0 bases; unmatched junction bases: 6. The CDR3 runs to 16 residues. The CDR3 protein is CASSPGTGSMNTEAFF. CDR3 in DNA: TGCGCCAGCAGCCCCGGGACAGGGTCTATGAACACTGAAGCTTTCTTT.

V and J are TRBV21-1 and TRBJ1-1. TRBV21-1 counts as a pseudogene. The CDR3 is 16 amino acids. Here the CDR3 reads CASSQEIATQRTEAFF. The CDR3 DNA is TGTGCCAGCAGTCAAGAAATAGCTACACAACGCACTGAAGCTTTCTTT.

The chain's CDR3 is CASSQGTRSSYEQYF. The DNA for the CDR3 is TGTGCCAGCAGCCAAGGTACGAGAAGCTCCTACGAGCAGTACTTC. This chain connects TRBV4-2 to TRBJ2-7; D gene unclear. The V and J ends lost 1 base and 0 bases respectively, with 10 bases between them. The CDR3 extends over 15 amino acids. The germline V gene encodes CDR1 LGHNA and CDR2 YNFKEQ.

V gene TRBV9 combines with J gene TRBJ1-4; TRBD1 aligns across 8 bases. V gave up 0 bases and J gave up 2 bases; unmatched junction bases: 6. This CDR3 contains 17 residues. Germline-derived CDR1 and CDR2 are SGDLS and YYNGEE. The CDR3 DNA reads TGTGCCAGCAGCGTAGACCACAGGGGGAGGACTAATGAAAAACTGTTTTTT. It translates to CASSVDHRGRTNEKLFF.

J is TRBJ2-2 and V is TRBV7-8; 10 bases match TRBD2. Germline assignment: CDR1 SGHVS and CDR2 FQNEAQ. This CDR3 spans 15 amino acids. The J segment lost 10 bases and the V segment lost 5 bases, leaving 10 bases of the junction unmatched. Here the CDR3 DNA reads TGTGCCAGCAGCGCCCGGCCTAGCGGGAGTGTGGAGCTGTTTTTT. Translated, it gives CASSARPSGSVELFF.

The rearrangement joins TRBV7-9 to TRBJ1-1, with TRBD1 matching over 8 bases. There are 13 residues in the CDR3. V gave up 5 bases and J gave up 4 bases; unmatched junction bases: 3. Germline CDR1 reads SEHNR; CDR2 reads FQNEAQ (reference sequence). This CDR3 is CASSVTGGTEAFF. CDR3 bases: TGTGCCAGCAGCGTAACAGGGGGCACTGAAGCTTTCTTT.

This clone showed up just a few times. The chain carries TRBV5-1 and TRBJ2-5; 11 nucleotides match TRBD2. This CDR3 region has 18 residues. Germline assignment: CDR1 SGHRS and CDR2 YFSETQ. J lost 5 bases, V lost 0 bases, and 12 bases had no gene match. CDR3 bases: TGCGCCAGCAGCTTGGCCGGCCCGGGACTAGCGGCTCAGGAGACCCAGTACTTC. Its translation: CASSLAGPGLAAQETQYF.

The chain carries TRBV28 and TRBJ2-1; weak D call: TRBD2 (7 bases). Germline V gene lookup returns CDR1 MDHEN and CDR2 SYDVKM. The CDR3 sequence is 16 residues long. Trimming took off 5 bases at V and 0 bases at J, with 14 bases between the two ends. The CDR3 nucleotides read TGTGCCAGCAGTCCTGATGGGGGGGCCTCCTACAATGAGCAGTTCTTC. It yields the protein CASSPDGGASYNEQFF.

The J gene is TRBJ1-1, the V gene TRBV25-1, with D possibly being TRBD1 (6 bases). V was pared by 3 bases and J by 1 base, with 9 bases between. The CDR3 is made up of 14 amino acids. Per germline, CDR1 MGHDK and CDR2 SYGVNS. The CDR3 sequence is CASSDTGRNTEAFF. The CDR3 DNA reads as TGTGCCAGCAGTGATACAGGGCGGAACACTGAAGCTTTCTTT.

This sequence joins TRBV29-1 and TRBJ2-7; the D gene is possibly TRBD2 (6 bases). This CDR3 has 13 amino acids. V dropped 7 bases and J dropped 3 bases, with 16 bases sitting between them. Per germline, CDR1 SQVTM and CDR2 ANQGSEA. CDR3: CSGGLSFIYEQYF. CDR3 nucleotide sequence: TGCAGCGGGGGACTGAGCTTCATCTACGAGCAGTACTTC.

The chain combines TRBV6-5 with TRBJ2-7; 7 nucleotides match TRBD1. Germline V gene lookup returns CDR1 MNHEY and CDR2 SVGAGI. V lost 6 bases and J lost 1; bases outside the gene matches: 9. The CDR3 contains 15 residues. The CDR3 bases are TGTGCCAGCAGCAGACAGGGACGGAGATCCTACGAGCAGTACTTC. Translating gives CASSRQGRRSYEQYF.

The genes are TRBV11-2 and TRBJ2-5, with 8 bases lining up with TRBD2. V trimming: 2 bases; J trimming: 1 base; junction bases outside the gene matches: 6. This CDR3 is 16 amino acids long. The germline V gene encodes CDR1 SGHAT and CDR2 FQNNGV. CDR3 protein: CASSLNTGGIQETQYF. The DNA of the CDR3 is TGTGCCAGCAGCTTAAATACGGGGGGGATCCAAGAGACCCAGTACTTC.

The rearrangement uses TRBV10-2 and TRBJ1-2; a possible D gene is TRBD1 (6 bases). The V gene lost 3 bases and the J gene lost 8 bases, with 13 bases spanning the gap. The CDR3 consists of 13 residues. Germline CDR1 WSHSY, CDR2 SAAADI. CDR3: CASSEGGGEGYTF. Written as DNA, the CDR3 is TGCGCCAGCAGTGAAGGGGGGGGCGAAGGCTACACCTTC.

The CDR3 is CSVLDRVMPQAFF. In DNA form, the CDR3 reads TGCAGCGTCCTGGACAGGGTGATGCCGCAAGCTTTCTTT. V usage is TRBV29-1 and J usage is TRBJ1-1; TRBD1 matches at 8 bases. The V segment lost 6 bases and the J segment 9 bases; nucleotides outside the gene matches: 12. This CDR3 has 13 residues. The germline V gene encodes CDR1 SQVTM and CDR2 ANQGSEA.

The V call is TRBV5-6, the J call TRBJ2-1; 7 bases map to TRBD2. Trimming cost V 1 base and J 0 bases; bases outside gene matches: 10. The CDR3 extends over 18 amino acids. The germline V gene encodes CDR1 SGHDT and CDR2 YYEEEE. In DNA form, the CDR3 reads TGTGCCAGCAGCTTGAGCTTAGCGGGCCAGGGCTCCTACAATGAGCAGTTCTTC. Amino acids: CASSLSLAGQGSYNEQFF.

The chain carries TRBV19 and TRBJ1-1; tentatively, D is TRBD1 (6 bases). This CDR3 has 14 amino acids. Per germline, CDR1 LNHDA and CDR2 SQIVND (reference sequence). V lost 6 bases to trimming and J lost 0 bases, with 11 bases between them. In DNA form, the CDR3 reads TGTGCCAGTAGCGCAGGGGTACTGAACACTGAAGCTTTCTTT. This gives the protein CASSAGVLNTEAFF.

The chain combines TRBV6-5 with TRBJ1-1; the D gene is possibly TRBD1 (6 bases). This CDR3 has 14 amino acids. Germline loops: CDR1 MNHEY, CDR2 SVGAGI. V was trimmed by 6 bases and J by 4 bases, leaving 15 bases between them. In nucleotides, the CDR3 is TGTGCCAGCAGCTCCGAGGGGGGGCGCACTGAAGCTTTCTTT. Its protein product is CASSSEGGRTEAFF.

V and J are TRBV28 and TRBJ2-7, with 7 positions matching TRBD2. The V gene end was trimmed by 6 bases and the J gene end by 5 bases; junction bases not matched to a gene: 10. Germline V CDR1 and CDR2: MDHEN, SYDVKM. The length of the CDR3 is 14 residues. Here the CDR3 reads CASRATSSSHEQYF. CDR3 nucleotide sequence: TGTGCCAGCAGGGCGACTAGCTCTTCCCACGAGCAGTACTTC.

This clone has just a few counts. The gene calls are TRBV7-9 and TRBJ1-1; D not resolved. The germline gives CDR1 SEHNR, CDR2 FQNEAQ (reference sequence). The CDR3 spans 13 residues. V was clipped by 1 base and J by 6 bases, with 9 bases between them. The CDR3 nucleotides read TGTGCCAGCAGCTTAGGTGGCCGGGCTGAAGCTTTCTTT. Translating gives CASSLGGRAEAFF.

In its sample, this clone was seen a few times. Other DNA sequences in the same sample also yield this CDR3. The chain recombines TRBV5-1 with TRBJ2-2; D perhaps matches TRBD2 (6 bases). Trimming took 4 bases from V and 1 from J, leaving 11 bases between them. CDR3 size: 15 residues. Germline V gene lookup returns CDR1 SGHRS and CDR2 YFSETQ. The CDR3, as DNA: TGCGCCAGCAGCCCGGGGACTGAGAACACCGGGGAGCTGTTTTTT. Translation: CASSPGTENTGELFF.

V usage is TRBV5-6 and J usage is TRBJ2-5; 8 bases are a match to TRBD2. The V and J ends lost 2 bases and 1 base, in that order; junction bases with no gene match: 7. CDR3 length: 16 amino acids. In germline, CDR1 is SGHDT, CDR2 YYEEEE. CDR3 sequence: CASSLILADLQETQYF. The CDR3 DNA follows: TGTGCCAGCAGCTTAATACTAGCGGATCTCCAAGAGACCCAGTACTTC.